These 22 T cell receptor beta chains were sequenced from one sample in a study of T cell repertoires in cytomegalovirus infection. TCRdb called the reads again in MiXCR, with one record for every CDR3 protein. The sample holds 400,000 to 550,000 distinct CDR3 sequences; about 11% are singletons and the top ten take more than 8.5%. Sequenced material: PBMCs. The source of these receptors is a human donor in good health (CMV status not recorded). Some clones in this sample may be carry-over from other donors' samples.

The chain couples TRBV3-1 to TRBJ2-1; D tentatively fits TRBD1 or TRBD2 (6 bases each). This CDR3 comprises 15 residues. V lost 1 base and J lost 5, with 12 bases in between. In germline, CDR1 is LGHDT, CDR2 YNNKEL (reference sequence). The CDR3 is CASSQGVGGHNEQFF. CDR3 nucleotides: TGTGCCAGCAGCCAAGGAGTCGGGGGCCACAATGAGCAGTTCTTC.

This clonotype appeared many times. The V gene is TRBV7-2, the J gene TRBJ2-5; 9 positions match TRBD2. The germline V gene encodes CDR1 SGHTA and CDR2 FQGNSA. The CDR3 consists of 16 residues. J was trimmed by 3 bases and V by 0 bases; bases with no gene match: 5. Written as DNA, the CDR3 is TGTGCCAGCAGCTTAGCGCCATTAGCGGGAGAAGAGACCCAGTACTTC. This sequence encodes CASSLAPLAGEETQYF.

This rearrangement joins TRBV3-1 to TRBJ1-2; D remains unclear. The germline V gene has CDR1 LGHDT and CDR2 YNNKEL (reference sequence). The CDR3 sequence is 12 residues long. Trimming stripped 1 base from V and 5 bases from J, with 5 bases between. The CDR3 sequence is CASSQAEYGYTF. The CDR3 coding sequence is TGTGCCAGCAGCCAAGCGGAGTATGGCTACACCTTC.

This clonotype was detected many times. The V call is TRBV11-2, the J call TRBJ2-7, with D maybe TRBD2 (5 bases). The CDR3 consists of 13 residues. Germline loops: CDR1 SGHAT, CDR2 FQNNGV. V dropped 6 bases and J dropped 2 bases, with 11 bases sitting between them. The CDR3 loop is CASSRDGTYEQYF. The CDR3 DNA reads as TGTGCCAGCAGTCGCGACGGGACCTACGAGCAGTACTTC.

This clonotype was recorded a few times. The rearrangement uses TRBV14 and TRBJ2-3; 7 positions match TRBD1. The CDR3 has 15 residues. The V segment lost 1 base and the J segment 3 bases; nucleotides outside the gene matches: 4. Germline assignment: CDR1 SGHDN and CDR2 FVKESK. CDR3 in amino acids: CASSQGVRGTDTQYF. DNA of the CDR3: TGTGCCAGCAGCCAAGGAGTCAGGGGGACAGATACGCAGTATTTT.

This clonotype was counted ten times or more. This chain joins TRBV7-6 and TRBJ2-3; no reliable D call. The V end was cut by 4 bases, the J end by 2 bases, with 7 bases between. The length of the CDR3 is 13 residues. Per the germline V gene, CDR1 is SGHVS and CDR2 is FNYEAQ. The CDR3 coding sequence is TGTGCCAGCAGCTGGCAGCTCACAGATACGCAGTATTTT. This gives the protein CASSWQLTDTQYF.

This clonotype was observed many times. The chain uses TRBV27 and TRBJ2-7; 7 nucleotides match TRBD2. The CDR3 totals 15 residues. Per germline, CDR1 MNHEY and CDR2 SMNVEV (reference sequence). V lost 2 bases and J lost 3; bases outside the gene matches: 7. For the CDR3, the DNA is TGTGCCAGCAGTTTAGGGCGGCGGGGGAGCTACGAGCAGTACTTC. Amino acid sequence: CASSLGRRGSYEQYF.

The J gene is TRBJ2-1, the V gene TRBV7-3, with 8 bases identical to TRBD2. Per germline, CDR1 SGHTA and CDR2 FQGTGA. J was trimmed by 8 bases and V by 5 bases; bases with no gene match: 11. The CDR3 is made up of 15 amino acids. CDR3 residues: CASSRPPGGPDEQFF. The CDR3 region has the DNA TGTGCCAGCAGCCGGCCCCCGGGAGGGCCAGATGAGCAGTTCTTC.

With respect to this clonotype: It may be a read error: a sequence one base away is much more abundant. The chain employs TRBV19 and TRBJ1-2; no reliable D call. Deletions cut 3 bases from V and 8 bases from J, with 22 bases between. The germline CDR1 and CDR2 sequences are LNHDA and SQIVND (reference sequence). The CDR3 sequence is 16 residues long. CDR3 sequence (DNA): TGTGCCAGTAGTATGAAGGAGAGCGCCGCTTCGAGAGGCTACACCTTC. It specifies CASSMKESAASRGYTF.

This clonotype was picked up a small number of times. The chain uses TRBV27 and TRBJ1-6; D is ambiguous. The CDR3 runs 16 residues. V shed 0 bases and J shed 7 bases, with 13 bases lying between them. Germline values: CDR1 MNHEY, CDR2 SMNVEV (reference sequence). The CDR3 sequence: CASSLSAVRDNSPLHF. Here the CDR3 DNA reads TGTGCCAGCAGTTTATCCGCAGTTCGAGACAATTCACCCCTCCACTTT.

This chain joins TRBV20-1 and TRBJ1-5; a weak D match, TRBD1 (5 bases). Germline loops: CDR1 DFQATT, CDR2 SNEGSKA (reference sequence). The CDR3 covers 16 residues. V lost 0 bases, J lost 4 bases, and 16 bases lay in between. The CDR3 DNA follows: TGCAGTGCTAGAGATCACCGTTCGGGGGGGAATCAGCCCCAGCATTTT. Its protein product is CSARDHRSGGNQPQHF.

The J gene is TRBJ2-5, the V gene TRBV20-1; a possible D gene is TRBD1 (6 bases). Between the trimmed V and J ends, which lost 3 bases and 5 bases, there was a span of 16 bases. CDR1 and CDR2 from the germline V gene are DFQATT and SNEGSKA (reference sequence). The CDR3 has 14 amino acids. CDR3 amino acids: CSARRGTVGETQYF. The CDR3 nucleotides read TGCAGTGCTAGGAGGGGGACGGTGGGGGAGACCCAGTACTTC.

This clonotype was counted many times. V is TRBV19 and J is TRBJ1-6; 7 nucleotides agree with TRBD1. CDR1 LNHDA and CDR2 SQIVND come from the germline V gene (reference sequence). The CDR3 has 13 amino acids. V lost 8 bases and J lost 6; bases outside the gene matches: 4. CDR3 nucleotides: TGTGCCAGTCGGACAGGAGTTAATTCACCCCTCCACTTT. Protein sequence: CASRTGVNSPLHF.

The rearrangement joins TRBV5-1 to TRBJ2-3, with D tentatively TRBD1 (5 bases). The CDR3 is 14 residues long. The V gene's germline CDR1 is SGHRS and CDR2 YFSETQ. Trimming stripped 4 bases from V and 2 bases from J, with 11 bases between. This CDR3 is CASSPDSATDTQYF. The CDR3, as DNA: TGCGCCAGCAGCCCCGACAGCGCCACAGATACGCAGTATTTT. Based on the CDR3 plus reference TRBV5-1 and TRBJ2-3, the full variable domain is KAGVTQTPRYLIKTRGQQVTLSCSPISGHRSVSWYQQTPGQGLQFLFEYFSETQRNKGNFPGRFSGRQFSNSRSEMNVSTLELGDSALYLCASSPDSATDTQYFGPGTRLTVL.

The chain is built from TRBV29-1 and TRBJ2-3; the D call may be TRBD1 or TRBD2 (6 bases each). V shed 4 bases and J shed 4 bases, with 18 bases lying between them. This CDR3 is built from 15 residues. The germline gives CDR1 SQVTM, CDR2 ANQGSEA. The CDR3 loop reads CSVGERGRSADTQYF. CDR3 nucleotides: TGCAGCGTTGGGGAAAGGGGGAGGAGCGCAGATACGCAGTATTTT.

V is TRBV7-6 and J is TRBJ1-1; D gene ambiguous. V was trimmed by 4 bases and J by 1 base, leaving 7 bases between them. This CDR3 is built from 13 residues. Germline-derived CDR1 and CDR2 are SGHVS and FNYEAQ. DNA for the CDR3: TGTGCCAGCAGCTACCTAACGAACACTGAAGCTTTCTTT. This sequence encodes CASSYLTNTEAFF.

This clonotype was seen repeatedly, ten times or more. This chain uses TRBV11-2 with TRBJ2-4; 7 bases fit TRBD1. With 3 bases clipped from V and 7 bases from J, the junction kept 9 bases outside the gene matches. Germline assignment: CDR1 SGHAT and CDR2 FQNNGV. CDR3 length: 15 residues. The chain's CDR3 is CASSFLRGNGNIQYF. The DNA of the CDR3 is TGTGCCAGCAGCTTTCTCAGGGGGAACGGGAACATTCAGTACTTC.

Many counts were recorded for this clonotype. J is TRBJ2-5 and V is TRBV7-6; 8 bases line up with TRBD2. This CDR3 has 14 residues. With V trimmed by 3 bases and J by 5 bases, 5 bases remained unmatched. Per the germline V gene, CDR1 is SGHVS and CDR2 is FNYEAQ. The CDR3 bases are TGTGCCAGCAGCTTCCGGACGGGAGGGGAGACCCAGTACTTC. This encodes CASSFRTGGETQYF.

This clonotype was counted at least ten times. The chain uses TRBV12-3 or TRBV12-4 and TRBJ2-2; 8 bases are shared with TRBD1. The ends lost 7 bases at V and 5 bases at J; junction bases unmatched: 6. The CDR3 has 14 residues. CDR3 sequence: CASTNTGGTGELFF. The DNA for the CDR3 is TGTGCCAGCACTAATACAGGGGGGACCGGGGAGCTGTTTTTT.

V and J are TRBV10-2 and TRBJ2-1; 8 bases agree with TRBD2. CDR1 WSHSY and CDR2 SAAADI come from the germline V gene. CDR3 length: 15 residues. V was clipped by 0 bases and J by 6 bases; unmatched bases: 4. The CDR3 nucleotides are TGCGCCAGCAGTGAGTCTTACGGGACTAGCAATGAGCAGTTCTTC. Residues: CASSESYGTSNEQFF.

J is TRBJ1-5 and V is TRBV18; D might be TRBD1 (5 bases). Trimming removed 3 bases from V and 5 bases from J, with 14 bases in between. Per the germline V gene, CDR1 is KGHSH and CDR2 is LQKENI. This CDR3 spans 15 amino acids. DNA for the CDR3: TGTGCCAGCTCACCTTCGAGCGGGGCACATCAGCCCCAGCATTTT. Translation gives CASSPSSGAHQPQHF. Together with reference TRBV18 and TRBJ1-5, the CDR3 gives the full variable domain: NAGVMQNPRHLVRRRGQEARLRCSPMKGHSHVYWYRQLPEEGLKFMVYLQKENIIDESGMPKERFSAEFPKEGPSILRIQQVVRGDSAAYFCASSPSSGAHQPQHFGDGTRLSIL.

The gene calls are TRBV6-5 and TRBJ2-7; possibly TRBD2 for D (6 bases). CDR1 is MNHEY and CDR2 is SVGAGI in the germline V gene. This CDR3 has 13 amino acids. V was shortened by 2 bases and J by 8 bases, with 13 bases between the two germline ends. DNA of the CDR3: TGTGCCAGCAGTTACCCGGGAGCTCCCAAGCAGTACTTC. This encodes CASSYPGAPKQYF.